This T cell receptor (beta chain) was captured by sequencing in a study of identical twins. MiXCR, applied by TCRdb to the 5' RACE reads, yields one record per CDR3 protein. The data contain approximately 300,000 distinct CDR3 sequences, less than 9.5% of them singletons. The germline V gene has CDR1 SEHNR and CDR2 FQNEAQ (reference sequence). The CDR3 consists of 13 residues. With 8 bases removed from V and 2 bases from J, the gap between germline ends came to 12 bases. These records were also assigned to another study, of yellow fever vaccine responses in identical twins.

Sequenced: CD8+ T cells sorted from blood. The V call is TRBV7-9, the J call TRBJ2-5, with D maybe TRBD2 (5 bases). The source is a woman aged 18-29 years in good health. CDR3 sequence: CASLGGRQETQYF. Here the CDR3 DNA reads TGTGCCAGCTTAGGCGGGCGTCAAGAGACCCAGTACTTC.